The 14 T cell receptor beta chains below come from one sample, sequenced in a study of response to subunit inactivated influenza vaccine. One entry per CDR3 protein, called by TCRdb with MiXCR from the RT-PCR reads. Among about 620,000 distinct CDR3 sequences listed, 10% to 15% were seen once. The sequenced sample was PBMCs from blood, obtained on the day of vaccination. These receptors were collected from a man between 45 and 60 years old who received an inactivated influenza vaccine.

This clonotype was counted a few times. The CDR3 DNA reads as TGCAGCGCCATCGAAGTTCGGGGGGATAGGTTTGAAAACATTCAGTACTTC. It is translated as CSAIEVRGDRFENIQYF. This chain uses TRBV29-1 with TRBJ2-4; 7 nucleotides agree with TRBD2. The germline CDR1 and CDR2 sequences are SQVTM and ANQGSEA. J lost 5 bases, V lost 7 bases, and 20 bases had no gene match. CDR3 length: 17 amino acids. The full variable domain, with the rest looked up from reference TRBV29-1 and TRBJ2-4, is SAVISQKPSRDICQRGTSLTIQCQVDSQVTMMFWYRQQPGQSLTLIATANQGSEATYESGFVIDKFPISRPNLTFSTLTVSNMSPEDSSIYLCSAIEVRGDRFENIQYFGAGTRLSVL.

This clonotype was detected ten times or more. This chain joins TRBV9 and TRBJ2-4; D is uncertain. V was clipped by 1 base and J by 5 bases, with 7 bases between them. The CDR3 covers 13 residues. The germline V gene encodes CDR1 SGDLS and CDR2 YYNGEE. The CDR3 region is CASSVSLENIQYF. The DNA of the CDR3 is TGTGCCAGCAGCGTAAGCCTCGAAAACATTCAGTACTTC.

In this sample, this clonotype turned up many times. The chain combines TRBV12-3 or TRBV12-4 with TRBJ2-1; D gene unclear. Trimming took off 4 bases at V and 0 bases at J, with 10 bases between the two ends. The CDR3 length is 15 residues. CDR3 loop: CASSSRAISYNEQFF. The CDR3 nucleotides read TGTGCCAGCAGTTCCAGAGCTATCTCCTACAATGAGCAGTTCTTC.

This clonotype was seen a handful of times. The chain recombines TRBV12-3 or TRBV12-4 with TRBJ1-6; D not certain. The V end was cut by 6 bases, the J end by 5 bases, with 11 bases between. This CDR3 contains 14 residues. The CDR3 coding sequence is TGTGCCAGCAGCCCCATGCGGGATAATTCACCCCTCCACTTT. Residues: CASSPMRDNSPLHF.

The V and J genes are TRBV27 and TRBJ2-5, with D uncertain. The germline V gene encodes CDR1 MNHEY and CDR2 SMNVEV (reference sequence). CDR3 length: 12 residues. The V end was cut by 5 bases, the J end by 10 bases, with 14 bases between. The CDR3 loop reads CASSGAARDQYF. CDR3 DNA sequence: TGTGCCAGCAGTGGCGCAGCCCGAGACCAGTACTTC.

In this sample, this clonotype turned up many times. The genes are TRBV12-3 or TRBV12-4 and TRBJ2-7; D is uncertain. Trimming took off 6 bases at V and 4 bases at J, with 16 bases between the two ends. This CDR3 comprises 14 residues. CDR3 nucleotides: TGTGCCAGCAGCTATATGGGCTCGACTTACGAGCAGTACTTC. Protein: CASSYMGSTYEQYF.

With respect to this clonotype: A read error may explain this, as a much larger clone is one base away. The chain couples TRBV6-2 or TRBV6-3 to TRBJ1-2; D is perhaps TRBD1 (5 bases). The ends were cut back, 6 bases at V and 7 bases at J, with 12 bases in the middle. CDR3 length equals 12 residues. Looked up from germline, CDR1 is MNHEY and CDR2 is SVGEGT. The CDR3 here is CASSDRGFGYTF. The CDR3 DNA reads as TGTGCCAGCAGCGACCGGGGCTTTGGCTACACCTTC.

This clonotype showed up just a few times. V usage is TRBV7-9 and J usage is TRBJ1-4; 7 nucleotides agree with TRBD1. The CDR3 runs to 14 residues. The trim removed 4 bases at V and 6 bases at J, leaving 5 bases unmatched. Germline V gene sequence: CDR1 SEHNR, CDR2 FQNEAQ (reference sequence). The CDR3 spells CASSSNRGDEKLFF. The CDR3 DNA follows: TGTGCCAGCAGCTCGAACAGGGGTGATGAAAAACTGTTTTTT.

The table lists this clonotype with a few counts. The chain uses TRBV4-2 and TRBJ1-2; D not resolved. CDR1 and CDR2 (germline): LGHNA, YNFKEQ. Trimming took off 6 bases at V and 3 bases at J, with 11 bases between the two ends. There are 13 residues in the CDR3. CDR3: CASSRRVDYGYTF. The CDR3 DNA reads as TGTGCCAGCAGTCGTCGGGTCGACTATGGCTACACCTTC.

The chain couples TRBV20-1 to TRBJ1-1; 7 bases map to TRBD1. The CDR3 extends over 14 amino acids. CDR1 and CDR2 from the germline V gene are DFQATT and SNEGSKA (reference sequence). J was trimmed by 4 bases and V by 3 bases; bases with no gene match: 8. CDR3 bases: TGCAGTGCTAGTCAACCCGCAGGGGGCACTGAAGCTTTCTTT. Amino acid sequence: CSASQPAGGTEAFF.

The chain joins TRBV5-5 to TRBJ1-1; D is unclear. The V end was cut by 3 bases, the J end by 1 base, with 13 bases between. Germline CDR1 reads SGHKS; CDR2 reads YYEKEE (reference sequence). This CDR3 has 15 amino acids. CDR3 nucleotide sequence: TGTGCCAGCAGCTCCGGGCCGCTAGAGAACACTGAAGCTTTCTTT. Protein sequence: CASSSGPLENTEAFF.

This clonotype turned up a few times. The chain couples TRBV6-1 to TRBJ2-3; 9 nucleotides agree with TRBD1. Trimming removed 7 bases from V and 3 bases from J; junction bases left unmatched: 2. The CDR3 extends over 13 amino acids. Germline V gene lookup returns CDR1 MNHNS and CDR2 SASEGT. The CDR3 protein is CASKGQGTDTQYF. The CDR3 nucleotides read TGTGCCAGCAAAGGACAGGGGACAGATACGCAGTATTTT.

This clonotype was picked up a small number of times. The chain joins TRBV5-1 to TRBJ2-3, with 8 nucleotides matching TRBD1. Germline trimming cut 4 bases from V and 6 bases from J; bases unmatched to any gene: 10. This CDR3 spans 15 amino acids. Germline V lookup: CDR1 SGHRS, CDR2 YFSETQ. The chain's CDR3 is CASSGQGRGRDTQYF. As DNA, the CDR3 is TGCGCCAGCAGCGGACAGGGCCGGGGGCGGGATACGCAGTATTTT.

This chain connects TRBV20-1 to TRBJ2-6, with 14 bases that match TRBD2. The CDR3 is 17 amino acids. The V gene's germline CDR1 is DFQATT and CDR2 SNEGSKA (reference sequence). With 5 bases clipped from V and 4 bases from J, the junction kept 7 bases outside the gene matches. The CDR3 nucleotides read TGCAGTGCTTCGCGACTAGCGGGAGGGTCCGGGGCCAACGTCCTGACTTTC. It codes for CSASRLAGGSGANVLTF.